These T cell receptor beta chains were read from a single sample in a study of T cells in Graves' hyperthyroidism and ophthalmopathy. TCRdb ran MiXCR on the multiplex PCR reads and lists one entry per CDR3 protein. Of approximately 690,000 distinct CDR3 sequences detected, less than 25% appear once; the ten largest clones hold 30% to 40%. The sequencing input was blood. The receptors were sampled from a man aged 25 to 45 with Graves' ophthalmopathy. CDR3s leave out the opening cysteine and the closing phenylalanine or tryptophan. Not every row has a clone size; where given, it reads once, few, many or a size class.

TRBJ1-5 | TRBV10-1 | few | ASSDHLSEGVIGNQPQH
TRBJ2-7 | TRBV10-3 | many | AISPGLGTSSTYEQY
TRBJ2-3 | TRBV5-1 | few | ASSGTIYTDTQY
TRBJ1-4 | TRBV4-1 | - | ASSQSPGAGHEKLF
TRBJ1-5 | TRBV28 | - | ASRSGGRSNQPQH
TRBJ2-7 | TRBV7-2 | - | ASSPWGSGRGEQY
TRBJ2-5 | TRBV6-2/TRBV6-3 | - | ASSISGQGAGETQY
TRBJ2-7 | TRBV6-2/TRBV6-3 | - | ASTQVGTSVDEQY
TRBJ2-1 | TRBV18 | - | ASSPPGQADEQF
TRBJ2-7 | TRBV7-2 | many | ASSPGLAGGHEQY
TRBJ1-1 | TRBV6-5 | few | ASSQVRGMNTEAF
TRBJ2-1 | TRBV28 | - | ASSFGLAGLEQF
TRBJ1-2 | TRBV27 | few | ASSLAPGGNYGYT
TRBJ1-2 | TRBV5-8 | many | ASSLVASRGYT
TRBJ1-1 | TRBV12-3/TRBV12-4 | - | ASSKKGGSRTEAF
TRBJ2-4 | TRBV20-1 | - | SAREMAGGLAKNIQY
TRBJ2-2 | TRBV15 | few | ATSTSTGGELF
TRBJ2-3 | TRBV11-2 | many | ASSLGRTLTRTDTQY
TRBJ1-2 | TRBV11-2 | many | ASSFAPNYGYT
TRBJ2-7 | TRBV5-1 | few | ASSFDQSPPLYEQY
TRBJ2-3 | TRBV4-1 | few | ASSYIRAGQSTDTQY
TRBJ2-7 | TRBV7-8 | - | ASSLEVIAGVSEQY
TRBJ2-7 | TRBV6-2/TRBV6-3 | - | ASSYSPLSGSSYEQY
TRBJ2-1 | TRBV18 | - | ASSPSSVEQF
TRBJ2-7 | TRBV7-9 | many | ASSPPLGRGHEQY
TRBJ2-7 | TRBV5-1 | many | ASSLTDLSSYEQY
TRBJ2-7 | TRBV20-1 | many | SASARTSGSRDEQY
TRBJ2-7 | TRBV11-2 | many | ASSLADGYEQY
TRBJ2-3 | TRBV19 | - | ASSIAGSDTQY
TRBJ2-2 | TRBV7-9 | - | ASSLWVPGYGTGELF
TRBJ1-4 | TRBV7-9 | few | ASSLGKEKLF
TRBJ2-1 | TRBV11-2 | - | ASSLVIAGPNEQF
TRBJ2-5 | TRBV9 | - | ASSKGVQREGQETQY
TRBJ2-1 | TRBV5-1 | - | ASSLAGILDNEQF
TRBJ1-4 | TRBV12-3/TRBV12-4 | - | ASSIQGGNEKLF
TRBJ2-5 | TRBV2 | - | ASSEASQPVTQY
TRBJ1-2 | TRBV5-4 | - | ASSWKGLDGYT
TRBJ2-1 | TRBV27 | many | ASSPLLGYNEQF
TRBJ2-2 | TRBV28 | - | ASSFFRGTATGELF
TRBJ2-1 | TRBV10-2 | - | ASIGLARHEQF
TRBJ2-7 | TRBV11-2 | many | ASSIGTSGGYEQY
TRBJ1-2 | TRBV7-9 | - | ASTHKRLGDGYT
TRBJ2-7 | TRBV2 | - | ASTPDAGGFSYEQY
TRBJ2-7 | TRBV12-3/TRBV12-4 | - | ASSLPQGANEQY
TRBJ2-3 | TRBV20-1 | few | SAGVLSTDTQY
TRBJ2-3 | TRBV29-1 | - | SETSTDTQY
TRBJ2-3 | TRBV27 | few | ASWTEDSTDTQY
TRBJ2-5 | TRBV2 | many | ASSDQEVRETQY
TRBJ2-3 | TRBV28 | few | ASSSASGTGGSDTQY
TRBJ2-7 | TRBV7-2 | - | ASSSWTGRCEQY